The next 25 T cell receptor beta chains were all read from a single sample in a study of tumor T cells in aggressive B-cell lymphoma. Repertoires were generated with immunoSEQ multiplex PCR, while TCRdb's copy carries only in-frame clones and drops some. The sample shows a few thousand clones, around 85% of them seen only once. Sequencing was carried out using tumor tissue. The receptor source for this set is an adult with diffuse large B cell lymphoma.

This clone occurred once. The gene calls are TRBV18 and TRBJ2-7; perhaps TRBD2 as D (5 bases). CDR3 length: 13 amino acids. Between the trimmed V and J ends, which lost 8 bases and 6 bases, there was a span of 17 bases. From germline, CDR1 is KGHSH and CDR2 LQKENI. CDR3 nucleotide sequence: TGTGCCAGCAGGCCCTCTAGCTCAGGCGAGCAGTACTTC. This translates into CASRPSSSGEQYF. Complete variable domain (other parts from reference TRBV18 and TRBJ2-7): NAGVMQNPRHLVRRRGQEARLRCSPMKGHSHVYWYRQLPEEGLKFMVYLQKENIIDESGMPKERFSAEFPKEGPSILRIQQVVRGDSAAYFCASRPSSSGEQYFGPGTRLTVT.

V is TRBV5-1 and J is TRBJ2-7; possibly TRBD1 for D (6 bases). Germline values: CDR1 SGHRS, CDR2 YFSETQ. V gave up 2 bases and J gave up 0 bases, with 9 bases separating them. This CDR3 is 14 amino acids long. The CDR3 coding sequence is TGCGCCAGCAGCTTAGGACAGTCCTCCTACGAGCAGTACTTC. This encodes CASSLGQSSYEQYF.

DNA of the CDR3: TGCGCCAGCAGCGGGACAGGGACTGGGGCCAACGTCCTGACTTTC. This encodes CASSGTGTGANVLTF. V is TRBV5-1 and J is TRBJ2-6; TRBD1 matches 9 bases. This CDR3 is built from 15 residues. Germline V lookup: CDR1 SGHRS, CDR2 YFSETQ. Losses at the gene ends were 4 bases for V and 2 bases for J; bases not matched to a gene: 1. Variable domain in full (rest from reference TRBV5-1 and TRBJ2-6): KAGVTQTPRYLIKTRGQQVTLSCSPISGHRSVSWYQQTPGQGLQFLFEYFSETQRNKGNFPGRFSGRQFSNSRSEMNVSTLELGDSALYLCASSGTGTGANVLTFGAGSRLTVL.

J is TRBJ1-1 and V is TRBV11-2, with a tentative D call TRBD1 (6 bases). This CDR3 has 15 residues. Per the germline V gene, CDR1 is SGHAT and CDR2 is FQNNGV. Trimming cost V 5 bases and J 10 bases, with 23 bases left between them. CDR3 nucleotides: TGTGCCAGCAGCCTAGGCATGGGGGCCGGGTTTCTAGCTTTCTTT. As protein: CASSLGMGAGFLAFF.

The genes are TRBV4-1 and TRBJ2-3, with 12 bases identical to TRBD2. After removal of 0 bases from V and 4 bases from J, the junction contained 5 bases not matched to a gene. CDR1 is MGHRA, CDR2 YSYEKL, per germline. CDR3 length: 17 amino acids. The CDR3: CASSQETASGRADTQYF. The CDR3 nucleotides are TGCGCCAGCAGCCAAGAAACGGCTAGCGGGAGGGCAGATACGCAGTATTTT.

The rearrangement links TRBV11-2 to TRBJ1-4; 8 positions agree with TRBD1. The germline CDR1 and CDR2 sequences are SGHAT and FQNNGV. The CDR3 totals 16 residues. The V and J ends lost 5 bases and 8 bases, in that order; junction bases with no gene match: 13. This CDR3 is CASSRTWTGQEEKLFF. The CDR3 DNA reads TGTGCCAGCAGCCGTACCTGGACAGGGCAAGAAGAAAAACTGTTTTTT.

This clone was recorded a few times. CDR3 region: CASSGDVDEGGYTF. The DNA for the CDR3 is TGTGCCAGCAGTGGGGATGTGGACGAGGGTGGCTACACCTTC. The chain carries TRBV2 and TRBJ1-2; D is unresolved. This CDR3 spans 14 amino acids. The V gene's germline CDR1 is SNHLY and CDR2 FYNNEI. V gave up 4 bases and J gave up 7 bases, with 16 bases separating them. Filled out from reference TRBV2 and TRBJ1-2, the complete variable domain reads EPEVTQTPSHQVTQMGQEVILRCVPISNHLYFYWYRQILGQKVEFLVSFYNNEISEKSEIFDDQFSVERPDGSNFTLKIRSTKLEDSAMYFCASSGDVDEGGYTFGSGTRLTVV.

There are a few counts of this clone. The J gene is TRBJ2-7, the V gene TRBV2; 13 bases are shared with TRBD2. Losses at the gene ends were 7 bases for V and 5 bases for J; bases not matched to a gene: 11. CDR3 size: 16 residues. Germline loops: CDR1 SNHLY, CDR2 FYNNEI. The CDR3 nucleotides are TGTGCCAGCAACGGAGGGACTAGCGGGATCAACAACGAGCAGTACTTC. Encoded protein: CASNGGTSGINNEQYF.

The gene calls are TRBV6-5 and TRBJ2-3; possible D gene TRBD2, 5 bases. The CDR3 contains 16 residues. CDR1 and CDR2 from the germline V gene are MNHEY and SVGAGI. With 2 bases removed from V and 0 bases from J, the gap between germline ends came to 12 bases. The DNA for the CDR3 is TGTGCCAGCAGTTACCGGTGGCGGGCTAGCACAGATACGCAGTATTTT. This codes for CASSYRWRASTDTQYF.

The rearrangement links TRBV25-1 to TRBJ2-4, with D possibly TRBD2 on 5 matching bases. Looked up from germline, CDR1 is MGHDK and CDR2 is SYGVNS. The CDR3 loop spans 17 amino acids. Trimming removed 3 bases from V and 0 bases from J, with 15 bases in between. For the CDR3, the DNA is TGTGCCAGCAGTGAGTGGTTAGGAGGACTAGCCAAAAACATTCAGTACTTC. It codes for CASSEWLGGLAKNIQYF.

The chain couples TRBV6-1 to TRBJ2-7, with TRBD2 matching over 8 bases. Trimming took 2 bases from V and 5 from J; bases not matched to a gene: 11. In germline, CDR1 is MNHNS, CDR2 SASEGT. This CDR3 is built from 16 residues. CDR3 residues: CASSERGGVRFHEQYF. The DNA for the CDR3 is TGTGCCAGCAGTGAACGGGGGGGTGTGAGATTCCACGAGCAGTACTTC.

Details on this clone: At one of its ends the junction is not consistent with the germline gene, which may arise from a read error. The chain carries TRBV29-1 and TRBJ1-2; D is undetermined. The germline CDR1 and CDR2 sequences are SQVTM and ANQGSEA. The CDR3 runs 12 residues. The chain's CDR3 is CSVQEGGYGYIF. DNA for the CDR3: TGCAGCGTTCAAGAAGGAGGCTATGGCTACATCTTC.

The chain is built from TRBV27 and TRBJ2-1; 9 bases match TRBD1. Germline lookup yields CDR1 MNHEY and CDR2 SMNVEV (reference sequence). V lost 5 bases and J lost 8; bases outside the gene matches: 4. The CDR3 spans 13 residues. In DNA, the CDR3 is TGTGCCAGCAGTCCCGACAGGGGGGATGAGCAGTTCTTC. Protein: CASSPDRGDEQFF.

V and J are TRBV6-5 and TRBJ2-5; D gene unclear. Germline V lookup: CDR1 MNHEY, CDR2 SVGAGI. With 4 bases removed from V and 1 base from J, the gap between germline ends came to 16 bases. CDR3 length: 16 amino acids. The CDR3 loop reads CASSSLEKYIQETQYF. CDR3 sequence (DNA): TGTGCCAGCAGTTCCTTGGAGAAATACATCCAAGAGACCCAGTACTTC.

The chain has TRBV6-5 and TRBJ1-1; D may be TRBD1 (5 bases). Per germline, CDR1 MNHEY and CDR2 SVGAGI. Trimming shortened V by 2 bases and J by 2 bases, and 9 bases separated the two germline ends. This CDR3 is built from 14 residues. This CDR3 reads CASSYGQGNTEAFF. The DNA of the CDR3 is TGTGCCAGCAGTTACGGCCAGGGAAACACTGAAGCTTTCTTT.

The CDR3 nucleotides are TGTGCCAGCAGCTTGACCTGGGGAGCGGGCCAGCCCCAGCATTTT. It encodes CASSLTWGAGQPQHF. The chain carries TRBV5-6 and TRBJ1-5; unclear D gene. V lost 1 base to trimming and J lost 7 bases, with 15 bases between them. This CDR3 spans 15 amino acids. Germline CDR1 reads SGHDT; CDR2 reads YYEEEE.

The genes are TRBV19 and TRBJ1-6; 10 nucleotides agree with TRBD1. The CDR3 has 15 amino acids. V lost 7 bases to trimming and J lost 12 bases; unmatched junction nucleotides: 12. From germline, CDR1 is LNHDA and CDR2 SQIVND (reference sequence). CDR3 amino acids: CASNLGGTGVRPLHF. Here the CDR3 DNA reads TGTGCCAGTAACCTCGGGGGGACAGGGGTCCGACCCCTCCACTTT.

About this clone: At one boundary the junction diverges from the germline segment, which might be a read error. Additional DNA sequences in this sample encode the identical CDR3. The CDR3 nucleotides read TGTGCCACCAGCAGAGATTCTGGGACTAGCGAGGGGAATGAGCAATTCTTC. Translation gives CATSRDSGTSEGNEQFF. The rearrangement uses TRBV15 and TRBJ2-1; TRBD2 aligns across 10 bases. The CDR3 spans 17 residues. Germline assignment: CDR1 LNHNV and CDR2 YYDKDF (reference sequence).

J is TRBJ2-5 and V is TRBV4-2, with D unresolved. This CDR3 contains 14 residues. Germline V gene data show CDR1 as LGHNA and CDR2 as YNFKEQ. The V end was cut by 1 base, the J end by 1 base, with 7 bases between. This CDR3 reads CASSQGSFQETQYF. The CDR3 nucleotides read TGTGCCAGCAGCCAAGGTAGCTTCCAAGAGACCCAGTACTTC.

The chain links TRBV10-1 to TRBJ2-3, with D possibly matching TRBD2 (5 bases). V was shortened by 4 bases and J by 2 bases, with 10 bases between the two germline ends. Per the germline V gene, CDR1 is WNHNN and CDR2 is SYGVQD (reference sequence). The length of the CDR3 is 14 residues. The CDR3 protein is CASSADFYTDTQYF. The CDR3 coding sequence is TGCGCCAGCAGTGCGGACTTTTACACAGATACGCAGTATTTT.

The J gene is TRBJ2-2, the V gene TRBV9; no definite D call. Germline V gene lookup returns CDR1 SGDLS and CDR2 YYNGEE. Trimming took 4 bases from V and 1 from J, leaving 5 bases between them. The CDR3 length is 13 residues. CDR3: CASSFGNTGELFF. The CDR3 DNA is TGTGCCAGCAGCTTCGGGAACACCGGGGAGCTGTTTTTT.

V and J are TRBV27 and TRBJ2-1, with D possibly matching TRBD2 (5 bases). Germline V gene sequence: CDR1 MNHEY, CDR2 SMNVEV (reference sequence). V shed 0 bases and J shed 8 bases, with 11 bases lying between them. This CDR3 contains 14 residues. The CDR3 DNA sequence: TGTGCCAGCAGTTTATCGTCGGGGAACTATGAGCAGTTCTTC. Amino acid sequence: CASSLSSGNYEQFF.

The rearrangement uses TRBV19 and TRBJ2-1, with 7 bases that match TRBD1. This CDR3 region has 11 residues. Germline CDR1 reads LNHDA; CDR2 reads SQIVND (reference sequence). V was pared by 11 bases and J by 9 bases, with 7 bases of the junction left unmatched. The CDR3 reads CAATGVGEQFF. The CDR3 nucleotides are TGTGCCGCCACAGGGGTAGGTGAGCAGTTCTTC.

V gene TRBV10-3 combines with J gene TRBJ2-1; TRBD1 agrees at 10 bases. Trimming removed 0 bases from V and 3 bases from J; junction bases left unmatched: 5. Looked up from germline, CDR1 is ENHRY and CDR2 is SYGVKD. The CDR3 extends over 17 amino acids. The CDR3 DNA follows: TGTGCCATCAGTGAGTCCGGACAGGGGGGGTTCTACAATGAGCAGTTCTTC. Protein product: CAISESGQGGFYNEQFF.

The chain carries TRBV11-2 and TRBJ1-2; D call uncertain. CDR1 and CDR2 from the germline V gene are SGHAT and FQNNGV. CDR3 size: 16 residues. Trimming took 5 bases from V and 1 from J, leaving 17 bases between them. Here the CDR3 reads CASSLSVDLLNYGYTF. The CDR3 DNA is TGTGCCAGCAGCCTCAGCGTAGACCTTCTTAACTATGGCTACACCTTC.